A single sample gave rise to the 8 T cell receptor beta chains below, sequenced in a study of CD8 T cells in Susac syndrome. An input of roughly 0.5 to 1 ug of RNA was subjected to reverse transcription using random hexamers. TCRdb fed the immunoSEQ multiplex PCR reads into MiXCR, producing one record per CDR3 protein. The repertoire holds about 400,000 distinct CDR3 sequences, around 85% seen once, with roughly 0.1% in the top ten. The sequencing input was CD8+ T cells from PBMCs. Receptors were obtained from a human donor with multiple sclerosis.

The chain employs TRBV12-3 or TRBV12-4 and TRBJ1-4, with a weak D call TRBD1 (5 bases). The CDR3 has 16 amino acids. The ends were cut back, 3 bases at V and 8 bases at J, with 19 bases in the middle. The CDR3 sequence: CASSFPLGRLSEKLFF. CDR3 DNA sequence: TGTGCCAGCAGTTTTCCTTTGGGACGCCTTTCGGAAAAACTGTTTTTT.

This clonotype was counted once. The chain carries TRBV19 and TRBJ2-1; no clear D. Germline loops: CDR1 LNHDA, CDR2 SQIVND (reference sequence). The CDR3 runs to 15 residues. V dropped 5 bases and J dropped 5 bases, with 16 bases sitting between them. CDR3 region: CASSVRGEVNNEQFF. The CDR3 region has the DNA TGTGCCAGTAGTGTTAGAGGTGAGGTAAACAATGAGCAGTTCTTC.

The rearrangement links TRBV27 to TRBJ2-5, with 8 bases lining up with TRBD2. The V and J ends lost 0 bases and 3 bases, in that order; junction bases with no gene match: 9. Germline V gene sequence: CDR1 MNHEY, CDR2 SMNVEV (reference sequence). The CDR3 covers 17 residues. The CDR3: CASSLSPIPGGEETQYF. In nucleotides, the CDR3 is TGTGCCAGCAGTTTATCCCCAATACCGGGAGGGGAAGAGACCCAGTACTTC.

CDR3: CAWSATGELFF. CDR3 sequence (DNA): TGTGCCTGGAGTGCCACCGGGGAGCTGTTTTTT. J is TRBJ2-2 and V is TRBV30; no clear D gene. From germline, CDR1 is GTSNPN and CDR2 SVGIG (reference sequence). The CDR3 runs to 11 residues. V was pared by 1 base and J by 4 bases, with 1 base between.

This rearrangement joins TRBV5-1 to TRBJ1-2; D call uncertain. The CDR3 has 13 amino acids. The germline gives CDR1 SGHRS, CDR2 YFSETQ. Trimming removed 0 bases from V and 4 bases from J, with 7 bases in between. CDR3 protein: CASSLVQPYGYTF. CDR3 nucleotide sequence: TGCGCCAGCAGCTTGGTACAGCCCTATGGCTACACCTTC.

This chain joins TRBV5-6 and TRBJ2-3; TRBD1 is a possible D gene (5 bases). The ends were cut back, 3 bases at V and 2 bases at J, with 13 bases in the middle. The CDR3 sequence is 15 residues long. The germline V gene encodes CDR1 SGHDT and CDR2 YYEEEE. CDR3 protein: CASSWLGLSTDTQYF. The CDR3 DNA follows: TGTGCCAGCAGCTGGTTGGGGCTTTCCACAGATACGCAGTATTTT.

CDR3 residues: CSVETTSPYEQYF. The CDR3 DNA follows: TGCAGCGTTGAAACGACCAGCCCCTACGAGCAGTACTTC. V and J are TRBV29-1 and TRBJ2-7; D gene uncertain. CDR1 SQVTM and CDR2 ANQGSEA come from the germline V gene. V was shortened by 2 bases and J by 2 bases, with 10 bases between the two germline ends. The length of the CDR3 is 13 residues.

CDR3: CASSESNGASSPLHF. The CDR3 nucleotides are TGCGCCAGCAGTGAATCGAACGGAGCGTCTTCACCCCTCCACTTT. V usage is TRBV10-2 and J usage is TRBJ1-6, with unresolved D. Trimming cost V 3 bases and J 9 bases, with 15 bases left between them. Germline V gene sequence: CDR1 WSHSY, CDR2 SAAADI. This CDR3 spans 15 amino acids.